These 26 T cell receptor beta chains came from one sample sequenced in a study of T-cell reconstitution after alpha-beta-depleted transplantation in children. As it was prepared, the TCRbeta library received unique molecular identifiers. MiXCR, run by TCRdb on the PCR reads, gives a single entry per CDR3 protein. The sample lists some 150,000 distinct CDR3 sequences; roughly 9% were seen once. Sequenced here: PBMCs, mostly from graft donor cells, sampled 180 days after TCRalphabeta/CD19-depleted stem cell transplant. The origin of the receptors is a female patient aged 2-15 years who had a stem cell transplant for congenital amegakaryocytic thrombocytopenia, so the T cells may come from the graft donor.

At least ten counts were recorded for this clonotype. This rearrangement joins TRBV7-2 to TRBJ2-7; 7 bases are a match to TRBD1. In germline, CDR1 is SGHTA, CDR2 FQGNSA. This CDR3 spans 13 amino acids. V dropped 5 bases and J dropped 5; count of bases not matched to a gene: 6. The CDR3 sequence is CASSLGQPDEQYF. In DNA, the CDR3 is TGTGCCAGCAGCCTGGGACAGCCCGACGAGCAGTACTTC.

There are a few counts of this clonotype. The chain recombines TRBV11-2 with TRBJ2-7; 9 bases fit TRBD2. Germline CDR1 is SGHAT and CDR2 is FQNNGV. After removal of 3 bases from V and 3 bases from J, the junction contained 6 bases not matched to a gene. The CDR3 totals 15 residues. The CDR3 region has the DNA TGTGCCAGCAGCTTGGGGCGGGAGGGCCTCTACGAGCAGTACTTC. It yields the protein CASSLGREGLYEQYF.

The table lists this clonotype with many counts. J is TRBJ2-1 and V is TRBV12-3 or TRBV12-4; unclear D gene. The CDR3 spans 13 residues. V was cut by 1 base and J by 6 bases, with 7 bases left in between. For the CDR3, the DNA is TGTGCCAGCAGTTTAGGGACGATCAATGAGCAGTTCTTC. It translates to CASSLGTINEQFF.

This clonotype showed up many times. This sequence joins TRBV4-1 and TRBJ1-2, with 7 positions matching TRBD1. The CDR3 totals 15 residues. V gave up 3 bases and J gave up 4 bases; unmatched junction bases: 8. In germline, CDR1 is MGHRA, CDR2 YSYEKL. CDR3 nucleotides: TGCGCCAGCAGCCAGGACTCCGGGACAGTCTATGGCTACACCTTC. Protein sequence: CASSQDSGTVYGYTF.

A few counts support this clonotype. The CDR3 loop reads CASSLGGWNSNQPQHF. In nucleotides, the CDR3 is TGTGCCAGCAGCTTGGGGGGGTGGAATAGCAATCAGCCCCAGCATTTT. J is TRBJ1-5 and V is TRBV5-6; D is perhaps TRBD1 (5 bases). The germline CDR1 and CDR2 sequences are SGHDT and YYEEEE. The length of the CDR3 is 16 residues. Between the trimmed V and J ends, which lost 0 bases and 0 bases, there was a span of 10 bases.

The chain joins TRBV29-1 to TRBJ2-1, with a tentative D call TRBD2 (5 bases). The CDR3 sequence is 11 residues long. Trimming left V 7 bases short and J 7 bases short, with 11 bases between. Germline CDR1 SQVTM, CDR2 ANQGSEA. The CDR3 DNA is TGCAGCGCCGAACGGGGAAATGAGCAGTTCTTC. Protein product: CSAERGNEQFF.

This clonotype was counted at least ten times. V is TRBV27 and J is TRBJ1-2; TRBD1 is a possible D gene (5 bases). Trimming stripped 6 bases from V and 4 bases from J, with 18 bases between. Germline assignment: CDR1 MNHEY and CDR2 SMNVEV (reference sequence). The CDR3 is 15 amino acids. CDR3 DNA: TGTGCCAGCAGGCCTCTTCCGGGGGGAGCCTATGGCTACACCTTC. This sequence encodes CASRPLPGGAYGYTF.

This clonotype is classed as medium-sized. This sequence joins TRBV20-1 and TRBJ2-5; no clear D. The length of the CDR3 is 12 residues. CDR1 is DFQATT and CDR2 is SNEGSKA in the germline V gene (reference sequence). The CDR3 spells CSGVSGGETQYF. CDR3 bases: TGCAGCGGAGTTAGTGGCGGAGAGACCCAGTACTTC.

At least ten counts were recorded for this clonotype. The genes are TRBV5-1 and TRBJ1-1, with 7 bases that match TRBD1. Losses at the gene ends were 4 bases for V and 8 bases for J; bases not matched to a gene: 5. This CDR3 spans 12 amino acids. In germline, CDR1 is SGHRS, CDR2 YFSETQ. The CDR3: CASSRGPAEAFF. CDR3 bases: TGCGCCAGCAGCAGGGGGCCCGCGGAAGCTTTCTTT. The full variable domain, in which reference TRBV5-1 and TRBJ1-1 provide the parts outside the CDR3, is KAGVTQTPRYLIKTRGQQVTLSCSPISGHRSVSWYQQTPGQGLQFLFEYFSETQRNKGNFPGRFSGRQFSNSRSEMNVSTLELGDSALYLCASSRGPAEAFFGQGTRLTVV.

There are many counts of this clonotype. The V call is TRBV20-1, the J call TRBJ1-6; possible D gene TRBD1, 6 bases. Germline V gene sequence: CDR1 DFQATT, CDR2 SNEGSKA (reference sequence). Between the trimmed V and J ends, which lost 2 bases and 6 bases, there was a span of 17 bases. This CDR3 spans 16 amino acids. CDR3 in DNA: TGCAGTGCTAGATACCCCCCGGGGGGGCTTAATTCACCCCTCCACTTT. It encodes CSARYPPGGLNSPLHF.

This clonotype occurred many times. The rearrangement links TRBV19 to TRBJ1-5; D is unclear. The germline gives CDR1 LNHDA, CDR2 SQIVND (reference sequence). Deletions cut 5 bases from V and 12 bases from J, with 11 bases between. The CDR3 totals 11 residues. DNA for the CDR3: TGTGCCAGTAGTCGTACCGGGCACCAGCATTTT. Protein sequence: CASSRTGHQHF.

This clonotype has more than one count but fewer than ten. The rearrangement links TRBV7-8 to TRBJ2-2; maybe TRBD2 (6 bases). With 5 bases removed from V and 7 bases from J, the gap between germline ends came to 20 bases. CDR1 and CDR2 (germline): SGHVS, FQNEAQ. CDR3 length: 16 amino acids. The CDR3 reads CASSPSQASVGGELFF. CDR3 sequence (DNA): TGTGCCAGCAGCCCAAGCCAGGCTAGCGTGGGCGGGGAGCTGTTTTTT.

CDR3 protein: CATSRDVGGQVLAKNIQYF. The CDR3 DNA sequence: TGTGCCACCAGCAGAGATGTCGGGGGACAGGTGCTAGCCAAAAACATTCAGTACTTC. The chain is built from TRBV15 and TRBJ2-4, with 8 bases matching TRBD1. Germline CDR1 LNHNV, CDR2 YYDKDF (reference sequence). The V gene end was trimmed by 0 bases and the J gene end by 0 bases; junction bases not matched to a gene: 10. This CDR3 region has 19 residues.

This chain uses TRBV5-5 with TRBJ1-2, with D possibly TRBD1 on 5 matching bases. V was cut by 0 bases and J by 3 bases, with 9 bases left in between. Per germline, CDR1 SGHKS and CDR2 YYEKEE (reference sequence). This CDR3 is built from 14 residues. CDR3 in amino acids: CASSLGMGDYGYTF. CDR3 nucleotide sequence: TGTGCCAGCAGCTTGGGAATGGGGGACTATGGCTACACCTTC.

On this clonotype itself: A much bigger clone sits one base away, suggesting this may be a read error. The rearrangement uses TRBV6-1 and TRBJ1-2; a possible D gene is TRBD1 (5 bases). Germline CDR1 MNHNS, CDR2 SASEGT. With 7 bases removed from V and 3 bases from J, the gap between germline ends came to 12 bases. This CDR3 has 13 residues. The CDR3 region is CASTDRGDYGYTF. The CDR3 DNA reads as TGTGCCAGCACTGATCGGGGGGACTATGGCTACACCTTC.

This clonotype was seen a few times. This chain uses TRBV28 with TRBJ2-7; D gene uncertain. The germline V gene has CDR1 MDHEN and CDR2 SYDVKM. CDR3 length: 12 residues. V was cut by 3 bases and J by 7 bases, with 10 bases left in between. Written as DNA, the CDR3 is TGTGCCAGCAGTTTGATGGTTTCGGAGCAGTACTTC. It encodes CASSLMVSEQYF. The whole variable domain, filled in from reference TRBV28 and TRBJ2-7, reads DVKVTQSSRYLVKRTGEKVFLECVQDMDHENMFWYRQDPGLGLRLIYFSYDVKMKEKGDIPEGYSVSREKKERFSLILESASTNQTSMYLCASSLMVSEQYFGPGTRLTVT.

This clonotype was counted a few times. The chain joins TRBV27 to TRBJ1-5, with D possibly being TRBD1 (5 bases). Germline lookup yields CDR1 MNHEY and CDR2 SMNVEV (reference sequence). CDR3 size: 15 residues. The V end lost 6 bases, the J end lost 6 bases, and 18 bases lay between the germline ends. CDR3 sequence reads: CASRDLGTVAQPQHF. DNA for the CDR3: TGTGCCAGCAGGGACCTTGGGACCGTGGCTCAGCCCCAGCATTTT.

This sequence joins TRBV5-6 and TRBJ1-5; 11 nucleotides match TRBD1. Germline loops: CDR1 SGHDT, CDR2 YYEEEE. CDR3 length: 19 residues. The trim removed 7 bases at V and 0 bases at J, leaving 15 bases unmatched. CDR3 sequence reads: CASGPGGQGEVDSNQPQHF. The DNA of the CDR3 is TGTGCCAGCGGCCCCGGGGGACAGGGGGAGGTGGATAGCAATCAGCCCCAGCATTTT.

The sample holds many counts of this clonotype. V is TRBV5-6 and J is TRBJ2-7, with 8 nucleotides matching TRBD2. The V gene end was trimmed by 0 bases and the J gene end by 3 bases; junction bases not matched to a gene: 5. Germline V gives CDR1 SGHDT, CDR2 YYEEEE. The CDR3 has 15 residues. The CDR3 region has the DNA TGTGCCAGCAGCTTGGCAGTTCTAGCGGGCTACGAGCAGTACTTC. As protein: CASSLAVLAGYEQYF.

In this sample, this clonotype turned up many times. The chain links TRBV20-1 to TRBJ2-5; tentatively, D is TRBD1 or TRBD2 (5 bases each). The CDR3 extends over 13 amino acids. Germline values: CDR1 DFQATT, CDR2 SNEGSKA (reference sequence). V was clipped by 2 bases and J by 6 bases, with 13 bases between them. This chain's CDR3 is CSARNEGKKTQYF. In nucleotides, the CDR3 is TGCAGTGCTAGAAACGAGGGGAAAAAGACCCAGTACTTC.

The chain employs TRBV5-4 and TRBJ2-5; perhaps TRBD1 as D (6 bases). The CDR3 loop spans 19 amino acids. Looked up from germline, CDR1 is SGHNT and CDR2 is YYREEE (reference sequence). V shed 0 bases and J shed 1 base, with 22 bases lying between them. CDR3 nucleotides: TGTGCCAGCAGCTTGGCCCTAGCCTACGGTCAAGGGGGCCAAGAGACCCAGTACTTC. Translation: CASSLALAYGQGGQETQYF. The full variable domain, completed using reference TRBV5-4 and TRBJ2-5, is ETGVTQSPTHLIKTRGQQVTLRCSSQSGHNTVSWYQQALGQGPQFIFQYYREEENGRGNFPPRFSGLQFPNYSSELNVNALELDDSALYLCASSLALAYGQGGQETQYFGPGTRLLVL.

V usage is TRBV28 and J usage is TRBJ1-5, with D possibly being TRBD1 (6 bases). There are 15 residues in the CDR3. Trimming pared 7 bases from V and 1 base from J, leaving 14 bases between. Germline CDR1 and CDR2: MDHEN and SYDVKM. The CDR3 DNA follows: TGTGCCAGCACCACAGGGCAATGGAGCAATCAGCCCCAGCATTTT. It yields the protein CASTTGQWSNQPQHF.

This clonotype was counted once. The V call is TRBV20-1, the J call TRBJ1-6; perhaps TRBD1 as D (6 bases). CDR1 is DFQATT and CDR2 is SNEGSKA in the germline V gene (reference sequence). The length of the CDR3 is 15 residues. The CDR3 DNA follows: TGCAGCTCTAGCAAGGCTCCGGGGGGCTATTCACCCCTCCACTTT. This codes for CSSSKAPGGYSPLHF.

In its sample, this clonotype was seen a few times. The gene calls are TRBV28 and TRBJ2-1; 8 nucleotides align to TRBD2. The CDR3 is made up of 17 amino acids. V lost 1 base and J lost 8; bases outside the gene matches: 13. Per the germline V gene, CDR1 is MDHEN and CDR2 is SYDVKM. The CDR3 loop is CASSLFTGGPILDEQFF. The DNA of the CDR3 is TGTGCCAGCAGTTTATTCACGGGAGGGCCCATATTGGATGAGCAGTTCTTC.

The chain is built from TRBV6-2 or TRBV6-3 and TRBJ1-6, with unresolved D. This CDR3 region has 12 residues. The V and J ends lost 5 bases and 7 bases respectively, with 6 bases between them. The germline CDR1 and CDR2 sequences are MNHEY and SVGEGT. The CDR3 DNA follows: TGTGCCAGCAGTCACCAGAATTCACCCCTCCACTTT. Translation: CASSHQNSPLHF.

With regard to this clonotype: This may stem from a read error, because a much larger clone lies one nucleotide away. The chain combines TRBV6-1 with TRBJ1-2; D unclear. The CDR3 covers 15 residues. V was pared by 8 bases and J by 0 bases, with 16 bases between. Germline CDR1 reads MNHNS; CDR2 reads SASEGT. CDR3 sequence reads: CASRLRAGANYGYTF. In DNA form, the CDR3 reads TGTGCCAGCCGGCTGAGGGCTGGAGCTAACTATGGCTACACCTTC.